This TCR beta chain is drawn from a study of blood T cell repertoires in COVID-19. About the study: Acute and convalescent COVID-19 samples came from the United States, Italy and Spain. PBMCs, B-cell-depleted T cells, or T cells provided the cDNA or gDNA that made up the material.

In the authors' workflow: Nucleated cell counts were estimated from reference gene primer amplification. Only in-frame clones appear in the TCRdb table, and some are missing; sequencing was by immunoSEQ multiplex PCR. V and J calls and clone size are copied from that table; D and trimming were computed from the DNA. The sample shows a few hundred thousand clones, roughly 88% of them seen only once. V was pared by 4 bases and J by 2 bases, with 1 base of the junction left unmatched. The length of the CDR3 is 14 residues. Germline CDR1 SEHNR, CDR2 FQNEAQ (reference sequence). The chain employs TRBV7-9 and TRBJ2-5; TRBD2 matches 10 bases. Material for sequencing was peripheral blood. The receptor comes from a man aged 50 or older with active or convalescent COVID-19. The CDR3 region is CASSSLAGQETQYF. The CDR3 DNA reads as TGTGCCAGCAGCTCACTAGCGGGACAAGAGACCCAGTACTTC.